This entry lists 5 T cell receptor beta chains sequenced from one sample in a study of blood T cell repertoires in COVID-19. Some clones are missing from TCRdb's copy, which holds only in-frame ones; the method was immunoSEQ multiplex PCR. The sample consists of more than 200,000 clones, around 83% of them appearing once. Input material: peripheral blood. The origin of the receptors is a man aged 40-50 years with active or convalescent COVID-19.

The chain combines TRBV7-2 with TRBJ1-5, with D tentatively TRBD1 (6 bases). This CDR3 has 14 amino acids. Trimming shortened V by 4 bases and J by 7 bases, and 14 bases separated the two germline ends. Germline assignment: CDR1 SGHTA and CDR2 FQGNSA. The CDR3 protein is CASSSRPGDQPQHF. The CDR3 bases are TGTGCCAGCAGCTCCCGCCCAGGGGACCAGCCCCAGCATTTT.

The chain combines TRBV19 with TRBJ1-6; D is uncertain. The V gene lost 3 bases and the J gene lost 9 bases, with 6 bases spanning the gap. The CDR3 runs to 12 residues. Germline assignment: CDR1 LNHDA and CDR2 SQIVND (reference sequence). Here the CDR3 reads CASSMGSSPLHF. DNA for the CDR3: TGTGCCAGTAGTATGGGGAGTTCACCCCTCCACTTT.

The gene calls are TRBV9 and TRBJ2-2; tentatively, D is TRBD1 (6 bases). This CDR3 contains 15 residues. CDR1 is SGDLS, CDR2 YYNGEE, per germline. The ends were cut back, 0 bases at V and 1 base at J, with 7 bases in the middle. This CDR3 is CASSVGTENTGELFF. CDR3 sequence (DNA): TGTGCCAGCAGCGTAGGGACAGAGAACACCGGGGAGCTGTTTTTT.

The genes are TRBV5-6 and TRBJ2-3; 16 bases map to TRBD2. The CDR3 consists of 18 residues. J lost 1 base, V lost 1 base, and 3 bases had no gene match. The germline gives CDR1 SGHDT, CDR2 YYEEEE. CDR3: CASSLKGTSGRGTDTQYF. The CDR3 DNA reads TGTGCCAGCAGCTTGAAGGGGACTAGCGGGAGGGGCACAGATACGCAGTATTTT.

The rearrangement uses TRBV6-2 or TRBV6-3 and TRBJ2-7; D perhaps matches TRBD1 (5 bases). This CDR3 is built from 15 residues. V was pared by 4 bases and J by 4 bases, with 17 bases between. Germline CDR1 MNHEY, CDR2 SVGEGT. The CDR3 loop reads CASSSLTTAYYEQYF. For the CDR3, the DNA is TGTGCCAGCAGTTCCCTTACGACAGCCTATTACGAGCAGTACTTC.